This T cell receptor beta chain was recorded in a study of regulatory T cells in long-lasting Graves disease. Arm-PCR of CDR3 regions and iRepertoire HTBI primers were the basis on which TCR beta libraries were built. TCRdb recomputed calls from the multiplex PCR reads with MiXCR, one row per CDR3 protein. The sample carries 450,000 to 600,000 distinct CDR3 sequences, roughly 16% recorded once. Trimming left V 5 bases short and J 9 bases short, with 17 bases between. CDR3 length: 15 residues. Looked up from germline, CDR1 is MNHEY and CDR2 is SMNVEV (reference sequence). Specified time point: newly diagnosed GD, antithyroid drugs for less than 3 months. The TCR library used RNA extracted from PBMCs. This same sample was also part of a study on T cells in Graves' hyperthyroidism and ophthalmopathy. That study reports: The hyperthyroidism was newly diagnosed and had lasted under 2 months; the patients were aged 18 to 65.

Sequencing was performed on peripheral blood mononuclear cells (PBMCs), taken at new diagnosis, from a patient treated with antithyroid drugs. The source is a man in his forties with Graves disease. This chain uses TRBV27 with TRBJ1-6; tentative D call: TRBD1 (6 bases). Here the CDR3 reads CASSTHREQLSPLHF. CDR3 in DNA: TGTGCCAGCAGTACTCACAGGGAACAGCTTTCACCCCTCCACTTT.